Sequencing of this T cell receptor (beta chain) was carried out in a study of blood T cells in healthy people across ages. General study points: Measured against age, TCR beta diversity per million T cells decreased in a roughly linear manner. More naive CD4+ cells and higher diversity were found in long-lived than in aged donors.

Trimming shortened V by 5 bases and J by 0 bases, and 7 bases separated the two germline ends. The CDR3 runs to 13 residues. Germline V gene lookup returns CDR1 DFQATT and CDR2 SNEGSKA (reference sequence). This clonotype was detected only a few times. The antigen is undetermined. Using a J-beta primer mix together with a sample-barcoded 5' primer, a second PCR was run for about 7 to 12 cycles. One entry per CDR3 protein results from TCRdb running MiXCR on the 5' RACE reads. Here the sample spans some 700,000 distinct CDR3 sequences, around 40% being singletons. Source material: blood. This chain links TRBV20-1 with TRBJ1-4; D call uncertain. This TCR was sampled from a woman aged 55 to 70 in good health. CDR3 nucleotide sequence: TGCAGTGCTTACACTCCAACTAATGAAAAACTGTTTTTT. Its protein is CSAYTPTNEKLFF.